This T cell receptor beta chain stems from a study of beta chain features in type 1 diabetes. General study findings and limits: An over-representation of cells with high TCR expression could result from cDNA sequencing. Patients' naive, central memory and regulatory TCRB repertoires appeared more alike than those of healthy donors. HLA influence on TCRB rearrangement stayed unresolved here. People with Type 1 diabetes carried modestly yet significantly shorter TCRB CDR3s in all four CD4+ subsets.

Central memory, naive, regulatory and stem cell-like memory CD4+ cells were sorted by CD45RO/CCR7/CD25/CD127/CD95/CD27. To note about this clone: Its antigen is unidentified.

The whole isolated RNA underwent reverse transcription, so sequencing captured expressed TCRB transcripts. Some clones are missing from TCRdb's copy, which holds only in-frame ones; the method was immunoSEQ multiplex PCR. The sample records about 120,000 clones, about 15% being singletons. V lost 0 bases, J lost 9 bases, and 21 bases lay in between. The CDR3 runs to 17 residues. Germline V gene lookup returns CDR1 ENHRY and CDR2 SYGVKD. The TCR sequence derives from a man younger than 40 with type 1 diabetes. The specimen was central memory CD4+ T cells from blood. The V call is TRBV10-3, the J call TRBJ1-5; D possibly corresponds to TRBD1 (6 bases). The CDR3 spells CAISESGAVEVGGPQHF. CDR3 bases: TGTGCCATCAGTGAGTCGGGGGCGGTTGAGGTCGGCGGGCCCCAGCATTTT.